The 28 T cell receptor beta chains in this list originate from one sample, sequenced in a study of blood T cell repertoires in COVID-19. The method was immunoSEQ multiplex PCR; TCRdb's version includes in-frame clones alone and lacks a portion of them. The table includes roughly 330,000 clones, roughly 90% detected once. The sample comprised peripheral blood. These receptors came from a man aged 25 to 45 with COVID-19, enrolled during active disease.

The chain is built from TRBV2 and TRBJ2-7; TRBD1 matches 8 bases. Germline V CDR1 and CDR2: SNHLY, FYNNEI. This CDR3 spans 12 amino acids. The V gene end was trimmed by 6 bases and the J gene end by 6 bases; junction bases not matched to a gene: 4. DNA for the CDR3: TGTGCCAGCAGACAGGGGGTGGGCGAGCAGTACTTC. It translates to CASRQGVGEQYF.

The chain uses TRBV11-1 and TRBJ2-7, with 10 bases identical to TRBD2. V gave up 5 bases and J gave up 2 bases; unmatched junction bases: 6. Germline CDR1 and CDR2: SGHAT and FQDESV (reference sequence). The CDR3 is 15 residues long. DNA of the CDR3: TGTGCCAGCAGCCCCAGGACTAGCGGAACCTACGAGCAGTACTTC. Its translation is CASSPRTSGTYEQYF.

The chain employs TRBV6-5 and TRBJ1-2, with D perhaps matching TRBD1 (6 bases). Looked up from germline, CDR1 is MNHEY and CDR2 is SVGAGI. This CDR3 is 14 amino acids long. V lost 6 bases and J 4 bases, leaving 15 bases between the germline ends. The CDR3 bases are TGTGCCAGCAGGGGGATTACAGGGACCTATGGCTACACCTTC. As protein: CASRGITGTYGYTF.

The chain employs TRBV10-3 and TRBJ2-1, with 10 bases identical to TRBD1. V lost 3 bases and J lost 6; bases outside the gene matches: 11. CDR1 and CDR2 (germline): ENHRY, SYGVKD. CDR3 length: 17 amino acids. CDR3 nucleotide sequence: TGTGCCATCAGTGATACACCGGGACAGGGGATATTCAATGAGCAGTTCTTC. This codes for CAISDTPGQGIFNEQFF.

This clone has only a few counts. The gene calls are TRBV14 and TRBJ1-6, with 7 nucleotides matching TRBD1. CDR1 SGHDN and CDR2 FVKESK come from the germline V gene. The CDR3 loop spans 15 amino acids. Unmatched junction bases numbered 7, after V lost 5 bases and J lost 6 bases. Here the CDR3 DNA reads TGTGCCAGCAGCTCTACAGGGGCCCCTAATTCACCCCTCCACTTT. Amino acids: CASSSTGAPNSPLHF.

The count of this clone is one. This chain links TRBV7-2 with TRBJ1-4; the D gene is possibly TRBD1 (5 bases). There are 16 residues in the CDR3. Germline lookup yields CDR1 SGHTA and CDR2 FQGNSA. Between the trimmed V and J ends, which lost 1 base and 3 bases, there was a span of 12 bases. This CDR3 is CASSLVSWGANEKLFF. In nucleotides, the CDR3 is TGTGCCAGCAGCTTAGTTTCGTGGGGGGCTAATGAAAAACTGTTTTTT. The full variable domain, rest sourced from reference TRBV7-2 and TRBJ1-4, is GAGVSQSPSNKVTEKGKDVELRCDPISGHTALYWYRQSLGQGLEFLIYFQGNSAPDKSGLPSDRFSAERTGGSVSTLTIQRTQQEDSAVYLCASSLVSWGANEKLFFGSGTQLSVL.

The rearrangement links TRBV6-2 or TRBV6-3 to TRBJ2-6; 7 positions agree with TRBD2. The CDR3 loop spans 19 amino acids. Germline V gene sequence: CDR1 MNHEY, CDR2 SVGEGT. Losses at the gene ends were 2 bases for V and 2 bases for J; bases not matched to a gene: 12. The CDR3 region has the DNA TGTGCCAGCAGTTACCGGGTTATGGGGGGGAGAGCTGGGGCCAACGTCCTGACTTTC. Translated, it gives CASSYRVMGGRAGANVLTF.

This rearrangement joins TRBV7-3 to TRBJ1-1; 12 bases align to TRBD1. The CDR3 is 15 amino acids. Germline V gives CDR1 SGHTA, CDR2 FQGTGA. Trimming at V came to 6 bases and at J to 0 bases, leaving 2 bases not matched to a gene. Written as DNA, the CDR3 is TGTGCCAGCAGGGGGACAGGGGGCTTGAACACTGAAGCTTTCTTT. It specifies CASRGTGGLNTEAFF. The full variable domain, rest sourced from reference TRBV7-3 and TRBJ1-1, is GAGVSQTPSNKVTEKGKYVELRCDPISGHTALYWYRQSLGQGPEFLIYFQGTGAADDSGLPNDRFFAVRPEGSVSTLKIQRTERGDSAVYLCASRGTGGLNTEAFFGQGTRLTVV.

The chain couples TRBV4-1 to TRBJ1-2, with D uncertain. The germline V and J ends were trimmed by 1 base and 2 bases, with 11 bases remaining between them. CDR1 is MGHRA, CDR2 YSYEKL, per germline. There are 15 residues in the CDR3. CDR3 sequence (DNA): TGCGCCAGCAGCCAAGTCCTGAGCGGAAACTATGGCTACACCTTC. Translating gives CASSQVLSGNYGYTF.

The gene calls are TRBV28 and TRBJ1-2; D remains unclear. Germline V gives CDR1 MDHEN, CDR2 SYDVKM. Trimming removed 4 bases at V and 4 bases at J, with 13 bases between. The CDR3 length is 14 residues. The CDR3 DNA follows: TGTGCCAGCAGTTCCCGGGTACCGGTCTATGGCTACACCTTC. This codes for CASSSRVPVYGYTF.

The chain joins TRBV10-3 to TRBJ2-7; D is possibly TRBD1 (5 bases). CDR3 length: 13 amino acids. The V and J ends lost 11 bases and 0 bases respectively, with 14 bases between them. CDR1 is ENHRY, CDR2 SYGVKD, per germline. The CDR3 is CAHGATSSYEQYF. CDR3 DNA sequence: TGTGCCCATGGGGCTACAAGCTCCTACGAGCAGTACTTC.

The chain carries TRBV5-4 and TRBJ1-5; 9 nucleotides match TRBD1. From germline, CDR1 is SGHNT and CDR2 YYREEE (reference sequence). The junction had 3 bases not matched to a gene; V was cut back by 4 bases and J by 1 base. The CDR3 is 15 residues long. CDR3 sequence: CASSKDRGSNQPQHF. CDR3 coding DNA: TGTGCCAGCAGCAAGGACAGGGGCAGCAATCAGCCCCAGCATTTT.

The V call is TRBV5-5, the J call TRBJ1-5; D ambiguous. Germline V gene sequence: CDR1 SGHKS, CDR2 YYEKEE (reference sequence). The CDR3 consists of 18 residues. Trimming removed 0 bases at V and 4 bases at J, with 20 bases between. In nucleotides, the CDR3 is TGTGCCAGCAGCTTGGAGTTAGGTGGACCCCGGAGGAATCAGCCCCAGCATTTT. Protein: CASSLELGGPRRNQPQHF.

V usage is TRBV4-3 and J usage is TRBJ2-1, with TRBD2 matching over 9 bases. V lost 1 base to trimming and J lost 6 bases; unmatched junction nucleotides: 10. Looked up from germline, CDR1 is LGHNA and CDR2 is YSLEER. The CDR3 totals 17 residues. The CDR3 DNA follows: TGCGCCAGCAGCCAAGGAGGTGCGGGAGGGCCAAGCAATGAGCAGTTCTTC. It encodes CASSQGGAGGPSNEQFF.

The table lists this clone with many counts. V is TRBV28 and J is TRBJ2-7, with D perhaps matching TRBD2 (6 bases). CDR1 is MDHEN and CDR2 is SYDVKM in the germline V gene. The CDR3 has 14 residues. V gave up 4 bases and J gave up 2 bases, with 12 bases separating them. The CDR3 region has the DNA TGTGCCAGCAGTTACCAGGGACTTCCCTACGAGCAGTACTTC. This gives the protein CASSYQGLPYEQYF.

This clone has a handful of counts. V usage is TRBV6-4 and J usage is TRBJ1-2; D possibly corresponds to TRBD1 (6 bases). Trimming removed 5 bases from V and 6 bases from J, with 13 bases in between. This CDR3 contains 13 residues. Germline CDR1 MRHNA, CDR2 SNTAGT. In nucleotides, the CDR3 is TGTGCCAGCAGTACGACAGGATTCCATGGCTACACCTTC. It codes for CASSTTGFHGYTF.

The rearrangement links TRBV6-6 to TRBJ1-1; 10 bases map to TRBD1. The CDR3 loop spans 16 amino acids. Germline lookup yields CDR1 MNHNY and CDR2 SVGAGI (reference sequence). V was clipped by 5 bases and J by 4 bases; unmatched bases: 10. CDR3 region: CASSHRRTGGVTEAFF. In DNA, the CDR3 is TGTGCCAGCAGTCACCGACGGACAGGGGGGGTCACTGAAGCTTTCTTT.

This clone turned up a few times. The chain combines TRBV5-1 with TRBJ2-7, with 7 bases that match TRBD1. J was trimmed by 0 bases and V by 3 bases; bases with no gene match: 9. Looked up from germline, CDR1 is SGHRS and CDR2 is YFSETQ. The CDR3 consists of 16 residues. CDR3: CASSSGTADTSYEQYF. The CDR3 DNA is TGCGCCAGCAGCTCCGGGACAGCCGACACCTCCTACGAGCAGTACTTC.

The CDR3 bases are TGTGCCATCAGACGGCGGGGGGGCCATAATGAGCAGTTCTTC. It specifies CAIRRRGGHNEQFF. This sequence joins TRBV10-3 and TRBJ2-1; 9 nucleotides agree with TRBD2. The CDR3 has 14 residues. The junction had 7 bases not matched to a gene; V was cut back by 6 bases and J by 7 bases. From germline, CDR1 is ENHRY and CDR2 SYGVKD.

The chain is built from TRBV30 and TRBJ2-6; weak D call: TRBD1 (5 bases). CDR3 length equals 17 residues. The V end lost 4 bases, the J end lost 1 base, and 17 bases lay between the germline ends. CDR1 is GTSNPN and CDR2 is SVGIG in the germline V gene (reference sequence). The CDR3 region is CAWKDPRVGSGANVLTF. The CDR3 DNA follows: TGTGCCTGGAAAGACCCCAGGGTGGGGTCTGGGGCCAACGTCCTGACTTTC.

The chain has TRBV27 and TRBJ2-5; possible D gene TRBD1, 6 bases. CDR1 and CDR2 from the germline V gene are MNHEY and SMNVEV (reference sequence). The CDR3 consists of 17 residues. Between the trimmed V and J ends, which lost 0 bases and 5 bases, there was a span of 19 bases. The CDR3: CASSLSMRQADWETQYF. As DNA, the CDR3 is TGTGCCAGCAGTTTATCGATGCGACAGGCAGATTGGGAGACCCAGTACTTC.

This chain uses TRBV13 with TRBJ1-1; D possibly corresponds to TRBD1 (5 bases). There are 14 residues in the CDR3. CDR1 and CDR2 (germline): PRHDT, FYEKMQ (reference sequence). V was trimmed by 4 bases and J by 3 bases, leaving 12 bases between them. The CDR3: CASSSGVVDTEAFF. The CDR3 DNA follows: TGTGCCAGCAGCTCGGGGGTAGTAGACACTGAAGCTTTCTTT.

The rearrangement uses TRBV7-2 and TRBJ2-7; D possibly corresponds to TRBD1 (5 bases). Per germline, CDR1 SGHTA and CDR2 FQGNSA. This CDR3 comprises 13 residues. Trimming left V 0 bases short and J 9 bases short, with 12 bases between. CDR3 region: CASSLADSFWQYF. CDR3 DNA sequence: TGTGCCAGCAGCTTAGCCGACAGTTTTTGGCAGTACTTC.

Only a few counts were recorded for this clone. CDR3 loop: CASSTGNQPQHF. CDR3 sequence (DNA): TGTGCCAGCAGCACAGGCAATCAGCCCCAGCATTTT. The chain recombines TRBV12-3 or TRBV12-4 with TRBJ1-5; D is unclear. V lost 6 bases to trimming and J lost 2 bases, with 5 bases between them. The CDR3 covers 12 residues.

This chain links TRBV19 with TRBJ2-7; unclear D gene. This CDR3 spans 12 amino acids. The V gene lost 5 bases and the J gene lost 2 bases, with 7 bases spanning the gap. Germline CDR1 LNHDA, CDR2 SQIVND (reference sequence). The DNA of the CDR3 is TGTGCCAGTAGTCGGAGTGCCTACGAGCAGTACTTC. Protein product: CASSRSAYEQYF.

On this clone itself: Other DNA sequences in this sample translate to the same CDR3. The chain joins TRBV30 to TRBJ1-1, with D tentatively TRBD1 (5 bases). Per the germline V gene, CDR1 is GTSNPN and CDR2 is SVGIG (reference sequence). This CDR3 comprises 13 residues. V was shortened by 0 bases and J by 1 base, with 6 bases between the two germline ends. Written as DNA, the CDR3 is TGTGCCTGGAGTGTGGGGGGGAACACTGAAGCTTTCTTT. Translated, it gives CAWSVGGNTEAFF.

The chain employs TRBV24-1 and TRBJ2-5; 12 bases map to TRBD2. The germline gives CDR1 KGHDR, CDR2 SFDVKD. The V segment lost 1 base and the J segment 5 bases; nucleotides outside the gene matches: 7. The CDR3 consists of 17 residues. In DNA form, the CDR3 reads TGTGCCACCAGTGATTTCCAGACTAGCGGGAGAGGGGAGACCCAGTACTTC. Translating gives CATSDFQTSGRGETQYF.

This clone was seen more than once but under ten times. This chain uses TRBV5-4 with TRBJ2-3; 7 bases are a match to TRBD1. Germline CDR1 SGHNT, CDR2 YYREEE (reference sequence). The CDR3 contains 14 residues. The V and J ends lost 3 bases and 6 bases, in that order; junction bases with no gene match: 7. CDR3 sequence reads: CASSWRGGLDTQYF. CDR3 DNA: TGTGCCAGCAGCTGGCGAGGGGGCTTGGATACGCAGTATTTT.